Described below is a single T cell receptor (beta chain) sequence and its context. Its matching antigen is unknown. The sample originates from a study of a mutant IDH1 vaccine in newly diagnosed glioma. Indicated time point: week 11, during vaccination. Vaccine doses each comprised 300 ug of mutant IDH1 20-mer peptide, with topical imiquimod. The protocol was immunoSEQ multiplex PCR, while the TCRdb copy is restricted to in-frame clones and leaves out a portion. Found here are around 60,000 clones, about 91% of them singletons; the top ten hold 1.9%. This TCR came from a man aged 40-50 years with glioma. The sample in question was PBMCs, obtained from a glioma patient whose treatment included an IDH1 peptide vaccine.

The CDR3 sequence: CASSQWGGGYTF. The DNA for the CDR3 is TGTGCCAGCAGCCAGTGGGGGGGCGGCTACACCTTC. The V gene is TRBV7-9, the J gene TRBJ1-2; perhaps TRBD1 as D (6 bases). This CDR3 has 12 residues. The V end lost 5 bases, the J end lost 8 bases, and 12 bases lay between the germline ends. Germline V gene lookup returns CDR1 SEHNR and CDR2 FQNEAQ (reference sequence).